This entry lists 23 T cell receptor beta chains sequenced from one sample in a study of early T cells in non-severe SARS-CoV-2 infection. MiXCR, applied by TCRdb to the 5' RACE reads, yields one record per CDR3 protein. Of approximately 41,000 distinct CDR3 sequences in the sample, under 5% were seen once. The sequencing input was whole blood. The receptor set was obtained from an adult who was a healthcare worker with PCR-confirmed SARS-CoV-2 infection or an uninfected control (not recorded which).

This clonotype was detected many times. Written as DNA, the CDR3 is TGCAGCGTTCTTGGGTGGACCGGGGAGCTGTTTTTT. Translating it yields CSVLGWTGELFF. The chain combines TRBV29-1 with TRBJ2-2; D gene unclear. This CDR3 spans 12 amino acids. The V and J ends lost 5 bases and 5 bases respectively, with 9 bases between them. CDR1 and CDR2 from the germline V gene are SQVTM and ANQGSEA.

This clonotype has at least ten counts. V is TRBV6-6 and J is TRBJ2-3, with TRBD1 as a possible D gene (6 bases). The CDR3 has 17 amino acids. The V and J ends lost 6 bases and 4 bases respectively, with 23 bases between them. The germline V gene has CDR1 MNHNY and CDR2 SVGAGI (reference sequence). The CDR3 nucleotides are TGTGCCAGCAGGGCCGACGGACTGGGGGCGTATTCAGATACGCAGTATTTT. It specifies CASRADGLGAYSDTQYF.

The chain links TRBV18 to TRBJ2-7; D is undetermined. Germline V gene lookup returns CDR1 KGHSH and CDR2 LQKENI. The V gene lost 0 bases and the J gene lost 1 base, with 7 bases spanning the gap. The CDR3 covers 14 residues. The CDR3 is CASSPPDGSYEQYF. CDR3 coding DNA: TGTGCCAGCTCACCACCAGACGGATCCTACGAGCAGTACTTC.

This clonotype was detected many times. The V gene is TRBV5-1, the J gene TRBJ2-5, with 7 bases that match TRBD2. V dropped 4 bases and J dropped 4; count of bases not matched to a gene: 1. Germline V gives CDR1 SGHRS, CDR2 YFSETQ. This CDR3 is 12 amino acids long. In DNA form, the CDR3 reads TGCGCCAGCAGCCGCGGGGGAGAGACCCAGTACTTC. Translation: CASSRGGETQYF.

This clonotype was observed at least ten times. The chain uses TRBV4-1 and TRBJ2-7, with 8 bases that match TRBD1. V shed 1 base and J 5 bases; nucleotides not matched to a gene: 4. The CDR3 covers 14 residues. Per the germline V gene, CDR1 is MGHRA and CDR2 is YSYEKL. This chain's CDR3 is CASSQAAQGDEQYF. CDR3 bases: TGCGCCAGCAGCCAAGCAGCACAGGGGGACGAGCAGTACTTC.

At least ten counts were recorded for this clonotype. The V and J genes are TRBV5-1 and TRBJ2-7; D is possibly TRBD2 (6 bases). Trimming stripped 2 bases from V and 0 bases from J, with 9 bases between. The length of the CDR3 is 14 residues. Germline V CDR1 and CDR2: SGHRS, YFSETQ. The CDR3 loop reads CASSLVGGSYEQYF. Written as DNA, the CDR3 is TGCGCCAGCAGCTTAGTCGGGGGCTCCTACGAGCAGTACTTC.

In its sample, this clonotype was seen many times. This chain links TRBV7-9 with TRBJ2-3, with 8 bases identical to TRBD2. Losses at the gene ends were 7 bases for V and 5 bases for J; bases not matched to a gene: 2. This CDR3 contains 12 residues. Per the germline V gene, CDR1 is SEHNR and CDR2 is FQNEAQ (reference sequence). The DNA of the CDR3 is TGTGCCAGCACAGCGGGGGAAGATACGCAGTATTTT. Protein sequence: CASTAGEDTQYF.

This clonotype was counted ten times or more. The V gene is TRBV5-1, the J gene TRBJ1-1; TRBD1 is a possible D gene (5 bases). CDR1 and CDR2 (germline): SGHRS, YFSETQ. The CDR3 runs 13 residues. With 4 bases removed from V and 6 bases from J, the gap between germline ends came to 13 bases. CDR3 residues: CASSTQGAAEAFF. CDR3 coding DNA: TGCGCCAGCAGCACTCAAGGGGCCGCTGAAGCTTTCTTT.

This clonotype was found many times. CDR3 loop: CSGNRGRADTQYF. CDR3 nucleotide sequence: TGCAGTGGGAACAGGGGGCGGGCAGATACGCAGTATTTT. The chain is built from TRBV20-1 and TRBJ2-3, with 9 bases fitting TRBD1. The CDR3 is 13 residues long. The germline gives CDR1 DFQATT, CDR2 SNEGSKA (reference sequence). V was clipped by 7 bases and J by 4 bases; unmatched bases: 6.

This clonotype came up many times. The V and J genes are TRBV6-2 or TRBV6-3 and TRBJ2-2; D is possibly TRBD1 (6 bases). The CDR3 sequence is 12 residues long. V was shortened by 11 bases and J by 13 bases, with 20 bases between the two germline ends. Germline lookup yields CDR1 MNHEY and CDR2 SVGEGT. This chain's CDR3 is CAASPQGSWLFF. For the CDR3, the DNA is TGTGCCGCTTCACCCCAGGGGTCTTGGCTGTTTTTT.

J is TRBJ2-6 and V is TRBV14, with no clear D. This CDR3 has 16 amino acids. Deletions cut 4 bases from V and 0 bases from J, with 10 bases between. The germline V gene has CDR1 SGHDN and CDR2 FVKESK. CDR3 coding DNA: TGTGCCAGCAGCCCCTTCACCCCCTCTGGGGCCAACGTCCTGACTTTC. The encoded protein is CASSPFTPSGANVLTF. Looking up the rest from reference TRBV14 and TRBJ2-6 gives the full variable domain: EAGVTQFPSHSVIEKGQTVTLRCDPISGHDNLYWYRRVMGKEIKFLLHFVKESKQDESGMPNNRFLAERTGGTYSTLKVQPAELEDSGVYFCASSPFTPSGANVLTFGAGSRLTVL.

This clonotype has a handful of counts. A much bigger clone sits one base away, suggesting this may be a read error. V gene TRBV6-1 combines with J gene TRBJ2-5; the D is unclear. CDR1 is MNHNS and CDR2 is SASEGT in the germline V gene. The CDR3 has 13 amino acids. Trimming stripped 2 bases from V and 5 bases from J, with 9 bases between. The CDR3 protein is CASSELPRETQYF. CDR3 DNA sequence: TGTGCCAGCAGTGAACTGCCTCGGGAGACCCAGTACTTC.

This clonotype was counted at least ten times. One junction end does not reproduce the germline sequence, and a read error may be involved. J is TRBJ1-1 and V is TRBV3-1; 10 bases map to TRBD1. CDR1 is LGHDT and CDR2 is YNNKEL in the germline V gene (reference sequence). This CDR3 is built from 12 residues. CDR3 amino acids: CASSDADRGVFF. In nucleotides, the CDR3 is TGTGCCAGCAGCGACGCGGACAGGGGGGTCTTTTTT. Full variable domain (missing parts from reference TRBV3-1 and TRBJ1-1): DTAVSQTPKYLVTQMGNDKSIKCEQNLGHDTMYWYKQDSKKFLKIMFSYNNKELIINETVPNRFSPKSPDKAHLNLHINSLELGDSAVYFCASSDADRGVFFGQGTRLTVV.

At least ten counts were recorded for this clonotype. The chain has TRBV10-3 and TRBJ2-3, with a weak D call TRBD1 (5 bases). The CDR3 totals 11 residues. Germline V gives CDR1 ENHRY, CDR2 SYGVKD. V lost 11 bases to trimming and J lost 6 bases, with 12 bases between them. This CDR3 is CASAKGDTQYF. In nucleotides, the CDR3 is TGTGCCTCCGCCAAGGGGGATACGCAGTATTTT.

This clonotype was counted at least ten times. The V gene is TRBV24-1, the J gene TRBJ2-3; 9 nucleotides agree with TRBD1. V was pared by 2 bases and J by 5 bases, with 4 bases of the junction left unmatched. The CDR3 is made up of 15 amino acids. Germline V gene lookup returns CDR1 KGHDR and CDR2 SFDVKD. CDR3 in amino acids: CATSDWDRERDTQYF. The CDR3 DNA is TGTGCCACCAGTGATTGGGACAGGGAGAGAGATACGCAGTATTTT.

There are many counts of this clonotype. The J gene is TRBJ2-3, the V gene TRBV5-1; D gene ambiguous. Trimming stripped 0 bases from V and 2 bases from J, with 7 bases between. The CDR3 has 14 amino acids. CDR1 and CDR2 from the germline V gene are SGHRS and YFSETQ. CDR3 coding DNA: TGCGCCAGCAGCTTGGATCCCTACACAGATACGCAGTATTTT. The encoded protein is CASSLDPYTDTQYF. The entire variable domain, with the rest obtained from reference TRBV5-1 and TRBJ2-3, is as follows: KAGVTQTPRYLIKTRGQQVTLSCSPISGHRSVSWYQQTPGQGLQFLFEYFSETQRNKGNFPGRFSGRQFSNSRSEMNVSTLELGDSALYLCASSLDPYTDTQYFGPGTRLTVL.

This clonotype showed up many times. The chain links TRBV19 to TRBJ2-2; perhaps TRBD1 as D (6 bases). Germline CDR1 and CDR2: LNHDA and SQIVND (reference sequence). This CDR3 contains 21 residues. V dropped 5 bases and J dropped 5 bases, with 33 bases sitting between them. This CDR3 reads CASSPHLIRPSGVTGTGELFF. CDR3 in DNA: TGTGCCAGTAGTCCCCATCTTATCCGCCCATCCGGGGTAACAGGGACCGGGGAGCTGTTTTTT.

This clonotype was counted at least ten times. The gene calls are TRBV20-1 and TRBJ2-7; unclear D gene. The CDR3 is made up of 13 amino acids. The V gene's germline CDR1 is DFQATT and CDR2 SNEGSKA (reference sequence). Trimming stripped 3 bases from V and 3 bases from J, with 12 bases between. The CDR3 loop reads CSASLTQGYEQYF. CDR3 nucleotide sequence: TGCAGTGCTAGTCTCACCCAAGGCTACGAGCAGTACTTC.

In this sample, this clonotype turned up many times. The genes are TRBV5-1 and TRBJ2-2, with 7 bases aligning to TRBD1. This CDR3 is 14 amino acids long. J lost 6 bases, V lost 6 bases, and 8 bases had no gene match. Germline loops: CDR1 SGHRS, CDR2 YFSETQ. CDR3: CASNRDREAGELFF. The CDR3 nucleotides read TGCGCCAGCAACAGGGACAGAGAAGCCGGGGAGCTGTTTTTT. The entire variable domain, with the rest obtained from reference TRBV5-1 and TRBJ2-2, is as follows: KAGVTQTPRYLIKTRGQQVTLSCSPISGHRSVSWYQQTPGQGLQFLFEYFSETQRNKGNFPGRFSGRQFSNSRSEMNVSTLELGDSALYLCASNRDREAGELFFGEGSRLTVL.

Turning to this clonotype: Here the CDR3 omits its conserved ending phenylalanine or tryptophan, so a read error is the likely source. No DNA is shown, since the ends of the CDR3 on it are uncertain; the CDR3 is the one TCRdb lists. The chain has TRBV21-1 and TRBJ1-4. TRBV21-1 corresponds to a pseudogene. The CDR3 has 10 residues if both end residues are counted. The CDR3 loop reads CASTRGEGGR.

This clonotype was seen ten or more times. The rearrangement joins TRBV7-8 to TRBJ1-1; D unresolved. The CDR3 contains 12 residues. The V end was cut by 2 bases, the J end by 6 bases, with 7 bases between. Germline CDR1 is SGHVS and CDR2 is FQNEAQ. As DNA, the CDR3 is TGTGCCAGCAGCTTACTCCGGGCTGAAGCTTTCTTT. Protein sequence: CASSLLRAEAFF.

This clonotype was observed at least ten times. The CDR3 bases are TGTGCCAGCAGCGCGGGATGGAATGAGCAGTTCTTC. Protein: CASSAGWNEQFF. This chain uses TRBV5-6 with TRBJ2-1, with D possibly TRBD2 on 6 matching bases. The CDR3 is 12 amino acids. Germline values: CDR1 SGHDT, CDR2 YYEEEE. The germline V and J ends were trimmed by 4 bases and 7 bases, with 9 bases remaining between them.

In this sample, this clonotype turned up many times. The rearrangement uses TRBV20-1 and TRBJ2-7; TRBD1 aligns across 7 bases. V shed 6 bases, J shed 1 base, and the junction held 6 bases outside the gene matches. Germline V CDR1 and CDR2: DFQATT, SNEGSKA (reference sequence). This CDR3 is 13 amino acids long. The CDR3 sequence: CSARTGPSYEQYF. In DNA, the CDR3 is TGCAGTGCGCGGACAGGACCTTCCTACGAGCAGTACTTC.